The clone carrying this T cell receptor (beta chain) showed up many times. This sample's TCRbeta library carried unique molecular identifier barcodes. TCRdb passed the PCR reads through MiXCR, listing each CDR3 protein once. The sample holds around 240,000 distinct CDR3 sequences, approximately 9.9% seen once. The data were taken from a study of T-cell reconstitution after alpha-beta-depleted transplantation in children. Looked up from germline, CDR1 is MGHDK and CDR2 is SYGVNS. The CDR3 contains 13 residues. Trimming shortened V by 5 bases and J by 1 base, and 9 bases separated the two germline ends.

The origin of this receptor is a human donor who donated a stem cell graft to a child with SCID. The starting material was PBMCs from the stem cell graft donor, obtained from the stem cell graft. V gene TRBV25-1 combines with J gene TRBJ2-7; D possibly matches TRBD1 or TRBD2 (5 bases each). CDR3 region: CASSRGPSYEQYF. CDR3 DNA: TGTGCCAGCAGTAGGGGACCGTCCTACGAGCAGTACTTC.